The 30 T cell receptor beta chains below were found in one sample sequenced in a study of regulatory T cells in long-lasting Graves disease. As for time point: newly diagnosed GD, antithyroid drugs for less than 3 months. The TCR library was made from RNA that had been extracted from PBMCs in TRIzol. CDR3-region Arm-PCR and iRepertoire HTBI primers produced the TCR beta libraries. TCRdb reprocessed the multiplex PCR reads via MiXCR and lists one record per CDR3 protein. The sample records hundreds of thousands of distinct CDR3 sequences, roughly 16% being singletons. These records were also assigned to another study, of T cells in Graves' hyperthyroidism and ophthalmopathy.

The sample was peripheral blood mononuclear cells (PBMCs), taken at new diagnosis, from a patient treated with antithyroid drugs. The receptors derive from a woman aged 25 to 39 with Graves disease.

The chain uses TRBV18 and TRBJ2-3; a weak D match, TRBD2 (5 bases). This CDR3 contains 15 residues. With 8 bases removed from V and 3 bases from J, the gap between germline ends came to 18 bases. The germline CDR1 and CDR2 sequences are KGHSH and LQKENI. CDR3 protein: CASRKDRTGTDTQYF. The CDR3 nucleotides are TGTGCCAGCCGAAAGGACCGGACGGGGACAGATACGCAGTATTTT.

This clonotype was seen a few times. Here the CDR3 reads CATSDSETPGREQYF. The CDR3, as DNA: TGTGCCACCAGTGATTCGGAGACCCCGGGGAGGGAGCAGTACTTC. This chain connects TRBV24-1 to TRBJ2-7; weak D call: TRBD2 (6 bases). Germline loops: CDR1 KGHDR, CDR2 SFDVKD. The V end was cut by 2 bases, the J end by 7 bases, with 17 bases between. The CDR3 covers 15 residues.

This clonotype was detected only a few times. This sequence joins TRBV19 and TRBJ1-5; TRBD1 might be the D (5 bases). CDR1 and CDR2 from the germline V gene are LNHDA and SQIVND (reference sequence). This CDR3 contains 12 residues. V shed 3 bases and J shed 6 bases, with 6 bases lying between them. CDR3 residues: CASSMGGQPQHF. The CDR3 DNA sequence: TGTGCCAGTAGTATGGGGGGTCAGCCCCAGCATTTT.

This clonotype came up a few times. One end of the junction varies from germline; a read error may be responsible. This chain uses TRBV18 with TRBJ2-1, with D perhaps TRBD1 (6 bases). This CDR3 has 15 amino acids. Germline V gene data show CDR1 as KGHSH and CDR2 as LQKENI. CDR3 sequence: CASSPPTGHYNEQFF. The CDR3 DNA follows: TGTGCCAGCTCCCCACCGACAGGACACTACAATGAGCAGTTCTTC.

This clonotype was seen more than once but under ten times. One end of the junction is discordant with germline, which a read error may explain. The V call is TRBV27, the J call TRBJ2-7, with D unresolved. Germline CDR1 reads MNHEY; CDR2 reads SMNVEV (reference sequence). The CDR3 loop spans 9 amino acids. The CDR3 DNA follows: TGTGCCAGCAGTTTAACCCCCCACTTC. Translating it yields CASSLTPHF.

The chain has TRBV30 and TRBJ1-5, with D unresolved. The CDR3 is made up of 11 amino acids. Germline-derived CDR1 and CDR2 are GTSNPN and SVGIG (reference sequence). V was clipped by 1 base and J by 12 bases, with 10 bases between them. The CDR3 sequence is CAWSEGGVQHF. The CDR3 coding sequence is TGTGCCTGGAGTGAAGGTGGTGTCCAGCATTTT.

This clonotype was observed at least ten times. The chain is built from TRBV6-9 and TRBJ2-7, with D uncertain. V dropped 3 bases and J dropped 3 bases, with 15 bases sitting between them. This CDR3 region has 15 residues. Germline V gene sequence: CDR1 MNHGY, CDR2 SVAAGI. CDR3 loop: CASSYSNSKIYEQYF. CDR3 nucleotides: TGTGCCAGCAGTTACTCGAACTCCAAGATCTACGAGCAGTACTTC.

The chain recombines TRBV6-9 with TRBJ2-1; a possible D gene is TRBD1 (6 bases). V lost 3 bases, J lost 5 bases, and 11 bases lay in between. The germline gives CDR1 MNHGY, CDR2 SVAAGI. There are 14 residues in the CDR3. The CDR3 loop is CASSYTGPHNEQFF. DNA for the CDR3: TGTGCCAGCAGTTACACAGGGCCCCACAATGAGCAGTTCTTC.

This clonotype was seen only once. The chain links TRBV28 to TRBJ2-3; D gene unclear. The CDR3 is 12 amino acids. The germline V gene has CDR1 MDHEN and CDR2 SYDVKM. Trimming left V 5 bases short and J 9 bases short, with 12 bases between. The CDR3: CASSTGPRTQYF. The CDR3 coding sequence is TGTGCCAGCAGTACTGGACCGCGGACGCAGTATTTT.

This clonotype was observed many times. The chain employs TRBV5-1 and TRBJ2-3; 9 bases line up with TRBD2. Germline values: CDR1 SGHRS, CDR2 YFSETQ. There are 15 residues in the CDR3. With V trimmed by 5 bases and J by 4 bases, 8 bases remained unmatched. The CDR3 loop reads CASRGVAGVADTQYF. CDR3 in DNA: TGCGCCAGCAGAGGGGTAGCGGGAGTGGCAGATACGCAGTATTTT.

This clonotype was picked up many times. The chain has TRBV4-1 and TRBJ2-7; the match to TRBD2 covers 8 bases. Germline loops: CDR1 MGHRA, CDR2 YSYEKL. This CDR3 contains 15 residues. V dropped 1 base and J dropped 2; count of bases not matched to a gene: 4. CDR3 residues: CASSQGREVAYEQYF. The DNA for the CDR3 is TGCGCCAGCAGCCAAGGGCGGGAGGTCGCCTACGAGCAGTACTTC.

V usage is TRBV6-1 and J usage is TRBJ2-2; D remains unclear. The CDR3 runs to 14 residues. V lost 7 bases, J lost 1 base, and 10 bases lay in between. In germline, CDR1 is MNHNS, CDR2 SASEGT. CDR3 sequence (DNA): TGTGCCAGCACTAATTCAAGGAACACCGGGGAGCTGTTTTTT. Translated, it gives CASTNSRNTGELFF.

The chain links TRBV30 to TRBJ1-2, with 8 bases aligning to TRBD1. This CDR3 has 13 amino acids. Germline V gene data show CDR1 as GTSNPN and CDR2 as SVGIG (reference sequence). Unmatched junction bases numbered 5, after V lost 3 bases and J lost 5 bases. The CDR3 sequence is CAWRQGAGYGYTF. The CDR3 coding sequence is TGTGCCTGGAGGCAGGGGGCAGGGTATGGCTACACCTTC.

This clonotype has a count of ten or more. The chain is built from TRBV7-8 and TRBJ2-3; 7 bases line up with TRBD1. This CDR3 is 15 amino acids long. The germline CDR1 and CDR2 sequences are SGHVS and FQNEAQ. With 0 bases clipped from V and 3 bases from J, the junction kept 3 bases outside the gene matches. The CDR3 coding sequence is TGTGCCAGCAGCTTAGCGGCAGGGGGTACAGATACGCAGTATTTT. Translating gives CASSLAAGGTDTQYF.

The CDR3 DNA sequence: TGTGCCACCAGTTCGCCGCCCCTAGTCAATGAGCAGTTCTTC. Translation: CATSSPPLVNEQFF. The chain links TRBV24-1 to TRBJ2-1; D gene ambiguous. This CDR3 has 14 amino acids. V lost 6 bases, J lost 6 bases, and 14 bases lay in between. Germline assignment: CDR1 KGHDR and CDR2 SFDVKD.

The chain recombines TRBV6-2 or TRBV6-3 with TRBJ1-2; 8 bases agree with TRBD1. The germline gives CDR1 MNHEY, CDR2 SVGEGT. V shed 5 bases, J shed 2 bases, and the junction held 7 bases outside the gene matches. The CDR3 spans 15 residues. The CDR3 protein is CASSPARTGNYGYTF. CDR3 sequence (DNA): TGTGCCAGCAGTCCGGCTCGGACAGGGAACTATGGCTACACCTTC.

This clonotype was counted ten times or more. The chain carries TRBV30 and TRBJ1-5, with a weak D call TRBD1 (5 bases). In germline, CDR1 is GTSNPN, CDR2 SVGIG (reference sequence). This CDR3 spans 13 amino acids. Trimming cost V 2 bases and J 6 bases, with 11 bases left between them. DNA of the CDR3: TGTGCCTGGAGTAGGGGCGGGGGTCAGCCCCAGCATTTT. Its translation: CAWSRGGGQPQHF. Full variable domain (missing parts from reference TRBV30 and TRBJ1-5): SQTIHQWPATLVQPVGSPLSLECTVEGTSNPNLYWYRQAAGRGLQLLFYSVGIGQISSEVPQNLSASRPQDRQFILSSKKLLLSDSGFYLCAWSRGGGQPQHFGDGTRLSIL.

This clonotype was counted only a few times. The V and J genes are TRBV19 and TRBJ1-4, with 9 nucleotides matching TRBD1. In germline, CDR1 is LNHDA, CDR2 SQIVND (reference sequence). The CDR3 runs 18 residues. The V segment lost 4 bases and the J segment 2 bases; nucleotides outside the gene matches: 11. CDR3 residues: CASSTGTGFVVTNEKLFF. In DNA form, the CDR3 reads TGTGCCAGTAGTACCGGGACAGGGTTCGTGGTGACTAATGAAAAACTGTTTTTT.

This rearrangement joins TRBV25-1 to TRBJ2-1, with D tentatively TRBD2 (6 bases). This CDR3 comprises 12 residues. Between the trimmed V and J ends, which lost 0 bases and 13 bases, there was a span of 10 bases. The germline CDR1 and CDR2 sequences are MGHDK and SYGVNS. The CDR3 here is CASSEYPGTQFF. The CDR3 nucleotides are TGTGCCAGCAGTGAATACCCCGGGACTCAGTTCTTC. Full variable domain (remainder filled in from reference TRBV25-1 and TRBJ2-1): EADIYQTPRYLVIGTGKKITLECSQTMGHDKMYWYQQDPGMELHLIHYSYGVNSTEKGDLSSESTVSRIRTEHFPLTLESARPSHTSQYLCASSEYPGTQFFGPGTRLTVL.

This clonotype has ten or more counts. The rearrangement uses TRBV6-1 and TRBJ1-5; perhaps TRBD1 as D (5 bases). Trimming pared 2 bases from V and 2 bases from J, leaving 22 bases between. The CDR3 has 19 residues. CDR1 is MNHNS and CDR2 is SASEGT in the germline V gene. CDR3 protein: CASSEPPGFPLGGNQPQHF. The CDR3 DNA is TGTGCCAGCAGTGAACCTCCAGGGTTTCCCCTTGGTGGCAATCAGCCCCAGCATTTT.

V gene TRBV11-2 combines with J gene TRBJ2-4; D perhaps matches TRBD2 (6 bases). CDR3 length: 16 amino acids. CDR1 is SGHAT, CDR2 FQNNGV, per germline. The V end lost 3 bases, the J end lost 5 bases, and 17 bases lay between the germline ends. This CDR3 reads CASSFDAGGRENIQYF. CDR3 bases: TGTGCCAGCAGCTTCGACGCCGGGGGACGAGAAAACATTCAGTACTTC.

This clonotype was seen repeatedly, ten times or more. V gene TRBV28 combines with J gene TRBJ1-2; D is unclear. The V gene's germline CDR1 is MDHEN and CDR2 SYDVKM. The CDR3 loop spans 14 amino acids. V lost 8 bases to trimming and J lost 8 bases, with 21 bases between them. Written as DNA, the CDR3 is TGTGCCAGCGGATCAGATCTAGAAGAGGAGGGCTACACCTTC. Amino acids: CASGSDLEEEGYTF.

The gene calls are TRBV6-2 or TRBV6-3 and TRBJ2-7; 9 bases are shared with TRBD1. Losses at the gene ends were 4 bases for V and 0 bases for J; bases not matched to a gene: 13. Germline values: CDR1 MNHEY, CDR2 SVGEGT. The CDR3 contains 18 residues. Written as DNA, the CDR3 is TGTGCCAGCAGTTCCTGGGACAGGGCCCTCTTTAGCTCCTACGAGCAGTACTTC. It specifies CASSSWDRALFSSYEQYF.

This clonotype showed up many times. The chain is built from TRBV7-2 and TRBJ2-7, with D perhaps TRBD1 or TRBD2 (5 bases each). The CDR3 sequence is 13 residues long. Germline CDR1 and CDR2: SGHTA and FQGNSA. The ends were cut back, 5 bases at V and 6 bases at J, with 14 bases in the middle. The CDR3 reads CASSEGRVLEQYF. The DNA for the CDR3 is TGTGCCAGCAGCGAGGGGCGGGTTCTCGAGCAGTACTTC.

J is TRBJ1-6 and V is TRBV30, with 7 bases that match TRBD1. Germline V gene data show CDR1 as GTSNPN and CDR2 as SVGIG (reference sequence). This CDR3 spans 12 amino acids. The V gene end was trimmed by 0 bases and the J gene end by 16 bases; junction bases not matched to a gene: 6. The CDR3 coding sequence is TGTGCCTGGAGTGTACAGGGGCAAATACTCCACTTT. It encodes CAWSVQGQILHF.

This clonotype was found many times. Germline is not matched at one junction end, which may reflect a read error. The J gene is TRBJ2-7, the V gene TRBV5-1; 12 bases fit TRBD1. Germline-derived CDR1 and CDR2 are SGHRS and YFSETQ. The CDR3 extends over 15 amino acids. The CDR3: CASSSGQGAAYEQYF. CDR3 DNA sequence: TGTGCCAGCAGCTCGGGACAGGGGGCTGCCTACGAGCAGTACTTC.

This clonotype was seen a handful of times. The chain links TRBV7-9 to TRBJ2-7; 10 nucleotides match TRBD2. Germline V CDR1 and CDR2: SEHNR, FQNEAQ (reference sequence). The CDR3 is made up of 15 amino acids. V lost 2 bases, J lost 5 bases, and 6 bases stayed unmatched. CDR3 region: CASSLNLAGGDEQYF. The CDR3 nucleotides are TGTGCCAGCAGCTTAAATTTAGCGGGAGGCGACGAGCAGTACTTC. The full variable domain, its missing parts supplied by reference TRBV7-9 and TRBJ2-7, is DTGVSQNPRHKITKRGQNVTFRCDPISEHNRLYWYRQTLGQGPEFLTYFQNEAQLEKSRLLSDRFSAERPKGSFSTLEIQRTEQGDSAMYLCASSLNLAGGDEQYFGPGTRLTVT.

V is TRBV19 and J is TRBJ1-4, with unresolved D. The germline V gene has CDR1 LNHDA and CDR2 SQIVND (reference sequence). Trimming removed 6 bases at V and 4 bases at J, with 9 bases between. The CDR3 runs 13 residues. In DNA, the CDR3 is TGTGCCAGTAGGGACGGACGTAATGAAAAACTGTTTTTT. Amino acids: CASRDGRNEKLFF.

CDR3 sequence reads: CATSLLGLGSYEQYF. In nucleotides, the CDR3 is TGTGCCACCAGCCTCCTGGGGTTAGGGTCCTACGAGCAGTACTTC. The rearrangement joins TRBV15 to TRBJ2-7; D call uncertain. Deletions cut 5 bases from V and 1 base from J, with 15 bases between. CDR3 length equals 15 residues. Germline V gives CDR1 LNHNV, CDR2 YYDKDF (reference sequence).

CDR3: CASSQALFSTDTQYF. DNA of the CDR3: TGTGCCAGCAGCCAAGCGCTGTTTAGCACAGATACGCAGTATTTT. The rearrangement uses TRBV14 and TRBJ2-3; D not certain. The CDR3 covers 15 residues. V dropped 1 base and J dropped 0 bases, with 8 bases sitting between them. Germline V lookup: CDR1 SGHDN, CDR2 FVKESK. Full variable domain (rest looked up from reference TRBV14 and TRBJ2-3): EAGVTQFPSHSVIEKGQTVTLRCDPISGHDNLYWYRRVMGKEIKFLLHFVKESKQDESGMPNNRFLAERTGGTYSTLKVQPAELEDSGVYFCASSQALFSTDTQYFGPGTRLTVL.